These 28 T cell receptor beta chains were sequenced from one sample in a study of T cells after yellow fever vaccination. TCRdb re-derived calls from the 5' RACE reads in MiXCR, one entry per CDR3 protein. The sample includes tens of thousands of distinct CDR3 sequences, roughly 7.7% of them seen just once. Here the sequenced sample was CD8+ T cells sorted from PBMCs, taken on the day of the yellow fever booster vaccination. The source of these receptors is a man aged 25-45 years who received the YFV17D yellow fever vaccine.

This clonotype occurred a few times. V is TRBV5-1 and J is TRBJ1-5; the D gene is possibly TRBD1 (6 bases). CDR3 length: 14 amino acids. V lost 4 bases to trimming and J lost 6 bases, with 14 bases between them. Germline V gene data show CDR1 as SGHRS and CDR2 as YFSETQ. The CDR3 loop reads CASSTGTSGQPQHF. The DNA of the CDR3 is TGCGCCAGCAGCACGGGGACAAGCGGTCAGCCCCAGCATTTT. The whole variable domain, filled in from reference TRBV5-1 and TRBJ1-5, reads KAGVTQTPRYLIKTRGQQVTLSCSPISGHRSVSWYQQTPGQGLQFLFEYFSETQRNKGNFPGRFSGRQFSNSRSEMNVSTLELGDSALYLCASSTGTSGQPQHFGDGTRLSIL.

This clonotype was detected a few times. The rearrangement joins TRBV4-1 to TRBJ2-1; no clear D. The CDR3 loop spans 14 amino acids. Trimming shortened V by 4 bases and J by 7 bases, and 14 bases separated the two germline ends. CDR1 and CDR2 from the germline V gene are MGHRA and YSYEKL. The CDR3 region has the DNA TGCGCCAGCAGCCTCCCGGGTGAGAAGAATGAGCAGTTCTTC. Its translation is CASSLPGEKNEQFF.

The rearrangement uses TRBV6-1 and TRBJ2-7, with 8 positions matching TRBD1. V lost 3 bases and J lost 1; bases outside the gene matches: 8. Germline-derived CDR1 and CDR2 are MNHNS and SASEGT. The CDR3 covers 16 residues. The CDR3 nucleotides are TGTGCCAGCAGTGACCGGACAGGGTTAACTTCCTACGAGCAGTACTTC. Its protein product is CASSDRTGLTSYEQYF.

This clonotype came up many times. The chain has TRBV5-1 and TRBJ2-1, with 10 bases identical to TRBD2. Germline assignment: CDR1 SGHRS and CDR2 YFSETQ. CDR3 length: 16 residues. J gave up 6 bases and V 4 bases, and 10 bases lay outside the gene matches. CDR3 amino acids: CASSSYPLAGVNEQFF. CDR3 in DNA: TGCGCCAGCAGCAGCTATCCCCTAGCGGGAGTCAATGAGCAGTTCTTC.

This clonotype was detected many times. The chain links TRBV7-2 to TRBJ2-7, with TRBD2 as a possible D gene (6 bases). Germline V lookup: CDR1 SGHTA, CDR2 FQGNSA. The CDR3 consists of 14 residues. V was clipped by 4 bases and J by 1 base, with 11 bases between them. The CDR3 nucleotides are TGTGCCAGCAGCTATAGCGGCGCTTCCTACGAGCAGTACTTC. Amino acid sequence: CASSYSGASYEQYF.

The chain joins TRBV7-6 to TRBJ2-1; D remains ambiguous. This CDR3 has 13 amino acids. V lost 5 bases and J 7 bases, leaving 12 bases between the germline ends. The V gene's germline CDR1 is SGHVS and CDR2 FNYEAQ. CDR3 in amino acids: CASSPDLENEQFF. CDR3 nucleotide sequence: TGTGCCAGCAGCCCGGACCTCGAAAATGAGCAGTTCTTC.

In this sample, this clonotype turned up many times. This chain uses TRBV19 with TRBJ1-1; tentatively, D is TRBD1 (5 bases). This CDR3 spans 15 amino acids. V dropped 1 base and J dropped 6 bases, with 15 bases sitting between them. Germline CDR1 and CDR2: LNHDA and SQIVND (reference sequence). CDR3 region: CASSIGLGAGPEAFF. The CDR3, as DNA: TGTGCCAGTAGTATAGGCCTCGGGGCCGGCCCTGAAGCTTTCTTT. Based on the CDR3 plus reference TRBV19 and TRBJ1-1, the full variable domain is DGGITQSPKYLFRKEGQNVTLSCEQNLNHDAMYWYRQDPGQGLRLIYYSQIVNDFQKGDIAEGYSVSREKKESFPLTVTSAQKNPTAFYLCASSIGLGAGPEAFFGQGTRLTVV.

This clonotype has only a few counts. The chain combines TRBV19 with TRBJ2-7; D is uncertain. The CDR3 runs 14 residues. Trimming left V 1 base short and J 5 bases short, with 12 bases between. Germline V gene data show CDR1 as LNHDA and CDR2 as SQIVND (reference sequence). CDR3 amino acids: CASSIGVGNNEQYF. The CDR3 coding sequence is TGTGCCAGTAGTATAGGAGTGGGGAACAACGAGCAGTACTTC. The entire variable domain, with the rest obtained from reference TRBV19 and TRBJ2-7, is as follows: DGGITQSPKYLFRKEGQNVTLSCEQNLNHDAMYWYRQDPGQGLRLIYYSQIVNDFQKGDIAEGYSVSREKKESFPLTVTSAQKNPTAFYLCASSIGVGNNEQYFGPGTRLTVT.

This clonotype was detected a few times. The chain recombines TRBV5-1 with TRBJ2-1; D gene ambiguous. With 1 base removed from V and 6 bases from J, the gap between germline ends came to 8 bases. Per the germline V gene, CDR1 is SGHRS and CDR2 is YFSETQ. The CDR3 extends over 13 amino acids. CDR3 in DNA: TGCGCCAGCAGCTTGTCTCAGCTCAATGAGCAGTTCTTC. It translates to CASSLSQLNEQFF. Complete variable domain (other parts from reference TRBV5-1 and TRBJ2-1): KAGVTQTPRYLIKTRGQQVTLSCSPISGHRSVSWYQQTPGQGLQFLFEYFSETQRNKGNFPGRFSGRQFSNSRSEMNVSTLELGDSALYLCASSLSQLNEQFFGPGTRLTVL.

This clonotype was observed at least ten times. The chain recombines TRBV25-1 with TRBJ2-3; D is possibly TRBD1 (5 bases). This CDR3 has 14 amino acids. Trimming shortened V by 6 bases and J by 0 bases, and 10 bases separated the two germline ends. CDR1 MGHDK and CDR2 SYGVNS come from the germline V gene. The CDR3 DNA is TGTGCCAGCAGAGGACATTATAGCACAGATACGCAGTATTTT. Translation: CASRGHYSTDTQYF. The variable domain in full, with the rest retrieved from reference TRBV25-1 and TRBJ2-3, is EADIYQTPRYLVIGTGKKITLECSQTMGHDKMYWYQQDPGMELHLIHYSYGVNSTEKGDLSSESTVSRIRTEHFPLTLESARPSHTSQYLCASRGHYSTDTQYFGPGTRLTVL.

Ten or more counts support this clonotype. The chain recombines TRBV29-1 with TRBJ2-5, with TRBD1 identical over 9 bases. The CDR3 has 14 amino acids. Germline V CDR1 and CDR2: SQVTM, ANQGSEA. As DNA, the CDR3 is TGCAGTGGATTGTTGGACAGGGGTAGGGAGACCCAGTACTTC. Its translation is CSGLLDRGRETQYF.

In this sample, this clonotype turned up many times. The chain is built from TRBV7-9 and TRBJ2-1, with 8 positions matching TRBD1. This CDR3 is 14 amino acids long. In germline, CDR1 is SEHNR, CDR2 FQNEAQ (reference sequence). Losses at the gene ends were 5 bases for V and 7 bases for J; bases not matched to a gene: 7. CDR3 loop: CASSKRDRSNEQFF. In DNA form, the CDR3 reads TGTGCCAGCAGCAAACGGGACAGGAGTAATGAGCAGTTCTTC.

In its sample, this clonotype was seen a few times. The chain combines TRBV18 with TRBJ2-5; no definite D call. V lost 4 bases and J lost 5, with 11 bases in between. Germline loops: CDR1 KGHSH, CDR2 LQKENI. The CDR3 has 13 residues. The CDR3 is CASSLTDGETQYF. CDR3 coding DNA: TGTGCCAGCTCACTAACAGATGGGGAGACCCAGTACTTC.

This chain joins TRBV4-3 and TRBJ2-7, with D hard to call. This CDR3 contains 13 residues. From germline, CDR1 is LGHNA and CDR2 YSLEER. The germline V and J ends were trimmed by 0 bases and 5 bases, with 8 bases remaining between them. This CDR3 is CASSQDSDDEQYF. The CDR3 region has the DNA TGCGCCAGCAGCCAAGATTCGGACGACGAGCAGTACTTC.

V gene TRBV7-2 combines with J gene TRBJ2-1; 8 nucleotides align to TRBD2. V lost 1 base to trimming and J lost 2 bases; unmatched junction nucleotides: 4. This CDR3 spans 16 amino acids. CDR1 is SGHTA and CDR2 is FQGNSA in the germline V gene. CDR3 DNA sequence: TGTGCCAGCAGCTTAGTGGGCGGGGGGACCTACAATGAGCAGTTCTTC. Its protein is CASSLVGGGTYNEQFF.

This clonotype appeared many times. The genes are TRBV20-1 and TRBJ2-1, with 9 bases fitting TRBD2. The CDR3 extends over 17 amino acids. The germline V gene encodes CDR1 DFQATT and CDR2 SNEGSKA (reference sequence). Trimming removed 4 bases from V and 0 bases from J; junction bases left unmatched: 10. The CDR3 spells CSATKRLAESSYNEQFF. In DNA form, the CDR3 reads TGCAGTGCTACGAAGCGACTAGCGGAGAGCTCCTACAATGAGCAGTTCTTC.

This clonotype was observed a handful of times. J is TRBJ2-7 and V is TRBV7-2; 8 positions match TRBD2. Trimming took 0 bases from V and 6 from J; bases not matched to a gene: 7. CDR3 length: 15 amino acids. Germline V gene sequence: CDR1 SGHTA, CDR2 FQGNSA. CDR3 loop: CASSLARSGKAEQYF. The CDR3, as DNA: TGTGCCAGCAGCTTAGCGCGTAGCGGGAAGGCCGAGCAGTACTTC.

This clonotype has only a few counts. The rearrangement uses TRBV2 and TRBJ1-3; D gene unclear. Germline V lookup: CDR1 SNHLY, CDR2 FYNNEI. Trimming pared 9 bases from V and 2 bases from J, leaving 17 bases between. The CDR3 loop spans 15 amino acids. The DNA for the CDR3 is TGTGCCAGTCAACCCTTTGTAGGAGCTGGAAACACCATATATTTT. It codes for CASQPFVGAGNTIYF.

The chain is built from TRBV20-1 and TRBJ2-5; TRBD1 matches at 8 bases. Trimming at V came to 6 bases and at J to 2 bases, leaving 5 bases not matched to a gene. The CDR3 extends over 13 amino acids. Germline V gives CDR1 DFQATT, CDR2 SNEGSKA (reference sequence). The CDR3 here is CSASTGGQETQYF. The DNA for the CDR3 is TGCAGTGCGAGTACAGGGGGTCAAGAGACCCAGTACTTC.

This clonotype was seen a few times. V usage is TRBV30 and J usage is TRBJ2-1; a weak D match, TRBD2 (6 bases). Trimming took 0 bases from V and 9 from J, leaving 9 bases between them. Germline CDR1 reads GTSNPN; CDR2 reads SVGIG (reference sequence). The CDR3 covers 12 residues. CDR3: CAWSVLGSEQFF. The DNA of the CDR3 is TGTGCCTGGAGTGTACTCGGGAGTGAGCAGTTCTTC.

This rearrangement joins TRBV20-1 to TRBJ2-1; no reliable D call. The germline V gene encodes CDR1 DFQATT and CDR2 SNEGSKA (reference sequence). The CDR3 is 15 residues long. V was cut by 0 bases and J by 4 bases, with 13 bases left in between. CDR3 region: CSAREGSMRYNEQFF. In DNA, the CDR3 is TGCAGTGCTAGAGAGGGTTCGATGAGATACAATGAGCAGTTCTTC.

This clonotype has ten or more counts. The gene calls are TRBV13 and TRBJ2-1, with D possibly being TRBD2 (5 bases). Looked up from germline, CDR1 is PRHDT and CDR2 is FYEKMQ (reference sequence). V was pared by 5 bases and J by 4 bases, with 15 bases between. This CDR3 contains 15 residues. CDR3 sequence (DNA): TGTGCCAGCAGCCATCCCGCGGGCGGGTACAATGAGCAGTTCTTC. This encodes CASSHPAGGYNEQFF.

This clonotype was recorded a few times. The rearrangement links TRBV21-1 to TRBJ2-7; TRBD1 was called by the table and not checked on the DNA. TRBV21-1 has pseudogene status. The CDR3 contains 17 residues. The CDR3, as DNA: TGTGCCAGCAGCAAAGAAGTGAGGGGGGACACCCTCTACGAGCAGTACTTC. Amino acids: CASSKEVRGDTLYEQYF.

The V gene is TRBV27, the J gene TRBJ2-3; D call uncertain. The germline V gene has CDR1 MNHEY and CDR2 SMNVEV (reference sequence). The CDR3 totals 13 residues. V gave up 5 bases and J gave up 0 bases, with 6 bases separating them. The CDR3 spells CASSEFSTDTQYF. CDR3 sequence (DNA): TGTGCCAGCAGTGAATTCAGCACAGATACGCAGTATTTT.

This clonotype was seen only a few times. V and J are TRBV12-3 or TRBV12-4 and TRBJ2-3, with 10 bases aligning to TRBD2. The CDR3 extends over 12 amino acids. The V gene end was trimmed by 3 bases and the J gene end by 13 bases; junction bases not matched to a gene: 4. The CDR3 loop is CASSFGLADEYF. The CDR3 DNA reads TGTGCCAGCAGTTTCGGACTAGCGGATGAGTATTTT.

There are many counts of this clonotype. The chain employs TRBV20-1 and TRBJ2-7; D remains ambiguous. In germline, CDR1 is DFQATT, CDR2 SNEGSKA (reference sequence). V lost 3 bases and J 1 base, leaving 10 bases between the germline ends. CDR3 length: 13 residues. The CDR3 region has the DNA TGCAGTGCTAGGGGTTTGGCTTCCTACGAGCAGTACTTC. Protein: CSARGLASYEQYF.

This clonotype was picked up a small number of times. The CDR3 DNA reads as TGCAGTGCTAGAGCGGCGACCTCCTACGAGCAGTACTTC. This sequence encodes CSARAATSYEQYF. This rearrangement joins TRBV20-1 to TRBJ2-7, with D hard to call. The germline CDR1 and CDR2 sequences are DFQATT and SNEGSKA (reference sequence). CDR3 length: 13 residues. V was pared by 1 base and J by 0 bases, with 7 bases between.

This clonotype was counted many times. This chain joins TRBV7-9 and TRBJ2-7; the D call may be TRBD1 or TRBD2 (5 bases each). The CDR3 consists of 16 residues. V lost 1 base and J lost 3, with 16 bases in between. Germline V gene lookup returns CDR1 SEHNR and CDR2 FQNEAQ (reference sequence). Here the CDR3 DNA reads TGTGCCAGCAGCTTAGGGTGGCAGGGAGCTAACTACGAGCAGTACTTC. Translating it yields CASSLGWQGANYEQYF. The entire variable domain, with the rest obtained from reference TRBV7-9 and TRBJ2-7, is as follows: DTGVSQNPRHKITKRGQNVTFRCDPISEHNRLYWYRQTLGQGPEFLTYFQNEAQLEKSRLLSDRFSAERPKGSFSTLEIQRTEQGDSAMYLCASSLGWQGANYEQYFGPGTRLTVT.